The 29 T cell receptor beta chains listed next were all sequenced from one sample in a study of post-analysis software for immune sequencing data. General study points: When patients were compared with controls, about 5 TRBV segments were more frequent, TRBV5-6, TRBV5-1 and TRBV20-1 among them.

These receptors have no known antigen. Prepared libraries of TCR beta cDNA carried unique molecular identifiers. Each CDR3 protein is one row after TCRdb ran MiXCR on the PCR reads. The sample gives roughly 650,000 distinct CDR3 sequences, 55% to 60% of which show up once; roughly 10% is in the top ten. Sample: blood. The receptor source for this set is a girl aged 2 to 9 with multiple sclerosis.

The chain links TRBV7-9 to TRBJ1-1; 10 positions agree with TRBD1. The germline CDR1 and CDR2 sequences are SEHNR and FQNEAQ (reference sequence). The CDR3 runs to 16 residues. V lost 4 bases to trimming and J lost 2 bases; unmatched junction nucleotides: 7. CDR3 DNA: TGTGCCAGCAGCTCCTCCGGACAGGGGGTTAACACTGAAGCTTTCTTT. Its translation is CASSSSGQGVNTEAFF.

This clonotype was observed once. This chain uses TRBV12-3 or TRBV12-4 with TRBJ2-3; 7 nucleotides agree with TRBD1. The CDR3 length is 15 residues. Trimming cost V 5 bases and J 2 bases; bases outside gene matches: 7. The CDR3 sequence: CASSSDRVNTDTQYF. In nucleotides, the CDR3 is TGTGCCAGCAGTAGCGACAGGGTTAACACAGATACGCAGTATTTT.

This clonotype was seen a handful of times. The chain uses TRBV6-5 and TRBJ2-7, with TRBD2 identical over 11 bases. V lost 5 bases, J lost 4 bases, and 4 bases stayed unmatched. The CDR3 spans 14 residues. CDR1 is MNHEY, CDR2 SVGAGI, per germline. The CDR3, as DNA: TGTGCCAGCAGTAGACTAGCGGGGAAGTACGAGCAGTACTTC. It codes for CASSRLAGKYEQYF.

V usage is TRBV6-5 and J usage is TRBJ2-7; D gene uncertain. The germline V gene encodes CDR1 MNHEY and CDR2 SVGAGI. The CDR3 length is 16 residues. The ends were cut back, 0 bases at V and 2 bases at J, with 14 bases in the middle. The CDR3 sequence: CASSYSFLVSPYEQYF. The CDR3 coding sequence is TGTGCCAGCAGTTACTCGTTTTTGGTGAGCCCCTACGAGCAGTACTTC.

The gene calls are TRBV24-1 and TRBJ2-3, with D tentatively TRBD1 (6 bases). CDR1 and CDR2 (germline): KGHDR, SFDVKD. This CDR3 is 12 amino acids long. With 2 bases removed from V and 8 bases from J, the gap between germline ends came to 7 bases. In DNA, the CDR3 is TGTGCCACCAGTGATTACAGGGTTACGCAGTATTTT. It translates to CATSDYRVTQYF.

This clonotype has more than one count but fewer than ten. The chain joins TRBV12-3 or TRBV12-4 to TRBJ2-3; D gene uncertain. Trimming left V 0 bases short and J 3 bases short, with 10 bases between. This CDR3 is 15 amino acids long. The CDR3 loop is CASSLAGMGTDTQYF. Written as DNA, the CDR3 is TGTGCCAGCAGTTTAGCAGGAATGGGGACAGATACGCAGTATTTT.

In this sample, this clonotype turned up a few times. The chain recombines TRBV27 with TRBJ2-7, with 7 bases aligning to TRBD2. V was clipped by 6 bases and J by 0 bases; unmatched bases: 8. This CDR3 is 15 amino acids long. Per germline, CDR1 MNHEY and CDR2 SMNVEV (reference sequence). The CDR3 DNA reads TGTGCCAGCAGACCCGGGAGGAGGAGCTCCTACGAGCAGTACTTC. This sequence encodes CASRPGRRSSYEQYF.

The V gene is TRBV7-9, the J gene TRBJ2-7; 10 bases align to TRBD2. Germline V gives CDR1 SEHNR, CDR2 FQNEAQ (reference sequence). CDR3 length: 15 residues. Trimming cost V 5 bases and J 2 bases; bases outside gene matches: 6. CDR3: CASSRSGRGTYEQYF. The CDR3, as DNA: TGTGCCAGCAGCCGAAGCGGGAGGGGGACCTACGAGCAGTACTTC. Variable domain in full (rest from reference TRBV7-9 and TRBJ2-7): DTGVSQNPRHKITKRGQNVTFRCDPISEHNRLYWYRQTLGQGPEFLTYFQNEAQLEKSRLLSDRFSAERPKGSFSTLEIQRTEQGDSAMYLCASSRSGRGTYEQYFGPGTRLTVT.

CDR3 sequence reads: CASSPGQLGYEQFF. CDR3 in DNA: TGCGCCAGCAGCCCGGGACAGCTGGGCTATGAGCAGTTCTTC. This chain connects TRBV5-1 to TRBJ2-1; 7 bases match TRBD1. V dropped 4 bases and J dropped 8; count of bases not matched to a gene: 9. The CDR3 sequence is 14 residues long. CDR1 is SGHRS, CDR2 YFSETQ, per germline.

This rearrangement joins TRBV4-1 to TRBJ2-1; 12 nucleotides line up with TRBD2. The CDR3 loop spans 17 amino acids. CDR1 and CDR2 (germline): MGHRA, YSYEKL. After removal of 1 base from V and 14 bases from J, the junction contained 15 bases not matched to a gene. Here the CDR3 reads CASSQVPDRLAGESEFF. CDR3 nucleotides: TGCGCCAGCAGCCAAGTACCCGACCGACTAGCGGGAGAATCGGAGTTCTTC.

The J gene is TRBJ2-7, the V gene TRBV20-1, with 10 bases lining up with TRBD1. From germline, CDR1 is DFQATT and CDR2 SNEGSKA (reference sequence). V lost 4 bases and J lost 4; bases outside the gene matches: 7. This CDR3 is 14 amino acids long. CDR3 residues: CSANPGQGTYEQYF. The CDR3 nucleotides read TGCAGTGCTAATCCGGGACAGGGGACGTACGAGCAGTACTTC.

This clonotype was observed a handful of times. The CDR3 loop reads CAISADRVYEQYF. The CDR3 DNA follows: TGTGCCATCAGTGCAGACAGGGTTTACGAGCAGTACTTC. The chain couples TRBV10-3 to TRBJ2-7, with TRBD1 matching over 7 bases. CDR1 and CDR2 from the germline V gene are ENHRY and SYGVKD. The CDR3 covers 13 residues. The V segment lost 4 bases and the J segment 4 bases; nucleotides outside the gene matches: 4.

Many counts were recorded for this clonotype. This chain joins TRBV6-5 and TRBJ2-3; 7 bases are shared with TRBD1. There are 15 residues in the CDR3. The trim removed 2 bases at V and 2 bases at J, leaving 4 bases unmatched. Per germline, CDR1 MNHEY and CDR2 SVGAGI. The CDR3 sequence: CASSYRDSPTDTQYF. In nucleotides, the CDR3 is TGTGCCAGCAGTTACCGGGACAGCCCCACAGATACGCAGTATTTT.

The chain joins TRBV7-3 to TRBJ2-3; TRBD2 matches at 10 bases. This CDR3 contains 17 residues. V dropped 1 base and J dropped 4; count of bases not matched to a gene: 8. CDR1 is SGHTA, CDR2 FQGTGA, per germline. The CDR3 sequence: CASSLILLAGVADTQYF. The DNA for the CDR3 is TGTGCCAGCAGCTTAATACTCCTAGCGGGAGTCGCAGATACGCAGTATTTT.

This chain uses TRBV7-2 with TRBJ1-2; possible D gene TRBD1, 6 bases. The V and J ends lost 1 base and 4 bases respectively, with 13 bases between them. The CDR3 totals 15 residues. CDR1 and CDR2 from the germline V gene are SGHTA and FQGNSA. CDR3 loop: CASSLDGGSTYGYTF. The CDR3 DNA reads as TGTGCCAGCAGCTTAGACGGGGGCTCCACCTATGGCTACACCTTC.

The rearrangement uses TRBV20-1 and TRBJ2-1, with D tentatively TRBD2 (6 bases). CDR3 length: 15 residues. The V gene lost 2 bases and the J gene lost 3 bases, with 14 bases spanning the gap. CDR1 is DFQATT, CDR2 SNEGSKA, per germline (reference sequence). The CDR3 nucleotides are TGCAGTGCTAGATCTCCAGGGACTTACTACAATGAGCAGTTCTTC. Translated, it gives CSARSPGTYYNEQFF.

V and J are TRBV10-3 and TRBJ2-1; TRBD1 agrees at 10 bases. The ends lost 6 bases at V and 5 bases at J; junction bases unmatched: 7. The CDR3 runs 15 residues. In germline, CDR1 is ENHRY, CDR2 SYGVKD. In DNA, the CDR3 is TGTGCCATCAGCCGCCGGGACAGGGGAGACAATGAGCAGTTCTTC. Translating gives CAISRRDRGDNEQFF.

The V and J genes are TRBV7-2 and TRBJ2-7, with a possible D match to TRBD1 (5 bases). The ends were cut back, 4 bases at V and 4 bases at J, with 17 bases in the middle. The CDR3 consists of 15 residues. CDR1 SGHTA and CDR2 FQGNSA come from the germline V gene. Here the CDR3 DNA reads TGTGCCAGCAGCTCAGAACCCCTGACAGAATACGAGCAGTACTTC. Translating gives CASSSEPLTEYEQYF. Full variable domain (rest looked up from reference TRBV7-2 and TRBJ2-7): GAGVSQSPSNKVTEKGKDVELRCDPISGHTALYWYRQSLGQGLEFLIYFQGNSAPDKSGLPSDRFSAERTGGSVSTLTIQRTQQEDSAVYLCASSSEPLTEYEQYFGPGTRLTVT.

This sequence joins TRBV20-1 and TRBJ2-7; possible D gene TRBD2, 6 bases. CDR3 size: 14 residues. V lost 3 bases and J lost 3, with 15 bases in between. Germline CDR1 DFQATT, CDR2 SNEGSKA (reference sequence). CDR3 DNA sequence: TGCAGTGCTAGCCCGCTGGCGGGGCGCTACGAGCAGTACTTC. It encodes CSASPLAGRYEQYF.

The chain recombines TRBV18 with TRBJ2-1, with D perhaps matching TRBD1 (6 bases). Trimming pared 3 bases from V and 9 bases from J, leaving 9 bases between. CDR3 length: 12 residues. Germline CDR1 and CDR2: KGHSH and LQKENI. CDR3 residues: CASSPLRGEQFF. The DNA of the CDR3 is TGTGCCAGCTCACCCCTCAGGGGTGAGCAGTTCTTC. Together with reference TRBV18 and TRBJ2-1, the CDR3 gives the full variable domain: NAGVMQNPRHLVRRRGQEARLRCSPMKGHSHVYWYRQLPEEGLKFMVYLQKENIIDESGMPKERFSAEFPKEGPSILRIQQVVRGDSAAYFCASSPLRGEQFFGPGTRLTVL.

CDR3 nucleotide sequence: TGCGCCAGCAGCCAAGCGCAGGGGATAGGAAACACTGAAGCTTTCTTT. Amino acids: CASSQAQGIGNTEAFF. The chain uses TRBV4-3 and TRBJ1-1, with D maybe TRBD1 (6 bases). The CDR3 sequence is 16 residues long. The V gene's germline CDR1 is LGHNA and CDR2 YSLEER. V was shortened by 1 base and J by 2 bases, with 14 bases between the two germline ends.

The chain has TRBV6-5 and TRBJ2-4; no clear D. V dropped 0 bases and J dropped 0 bases, with 9 bases sitting between them. The CDR3 totals 16 residues. Germline V gene sequence: CDR1 MNHEY, CDR2 SVGAGI. CDR3 region: CASSYSLTLAKNIQYF. The CDR3, as DNA: TGTGCCAGCAGTTACTCGCTGACGCTAGCCAAAAACATTCAGTACTTC.

This sequence joins TRBV6-5 and TRBJ2-3; possible D gene TRBD2, 6 bases. Trimming took off 5 bases at V and 6 bases at J, with 15 bases between the two ends. The V gene's germline CDR1 is MNHEY and CDR2 SVGAGI. The CDR3 runs to 14 residues. The chain's CDR3 is CASSELREVDTQYF. CDR3 bases: TGTGCCAGCAGTGAACTCAGGGAGGTCGATACGCAGTATTTT.

This clonotype appeared a few times. V is TRBV29-1 and J is TRBJ2-5; TRBD1 matches 12 bases. CDR3 length: 15 residues. Germline V lookup: CDR1 SQVTM, CDR2 ANQGSEA. The junction had 6 bases not matched to a gene; V was cut back by 2 bases and J by 5 bases. CDR3 sequence: CSVEIRDRGPETQYF. CDR3 bases: TGCAGCGTTGAAATCCGGGACAGGGGGCCGGAGACCCAGTACTTC. Together with reference TRBV29-1 and TRBJ2-5, the CDR3 gives the full variable domain: SAVISQKPSRDICQRGTSLTIQCQVDSQVTMMFWYRQQPGQSLTLIATANQGSEATYESGFVIDKFPISRPNLTFSTLTVSNMSPEDSSIYLCSVEIRDRGPETQYFGPGTRLLVL.

This chain links TRBV27 with TRBJ1-2; 7 bases are a match to TRBD1. In germline, CDR1 is MNHEY, CDR2 SMNVEV (reference sequence). The V gene end was trimmed by 10 bases and the J gene end by 7 bases; junction bases not matched to a gene: 9. This CDR3 contains 12 residues. The CDR3 spells CAIHDRESGYTF. The CDR3 DNA sequence: TGTGCCATCCATGACAGGGAGTCTGGCTACACCTTC.

This chain uses TRBV4-1 with TRBJ2-1; D is unclear. Germline lookup yields CDR1 MGHRA and CDR2 YSYEKL. This CDR3 contains 16 residues. V lost 0 bases, J lost 6 bases, and 15 bases lay in between. CDR3 nucleotide sequence: TGCGCCAGCAGCCAAGAGAAAGGCTCTCTGAGCAATGAGCAGTTCTTC. Translation: CASSQEKGSLSNEQFF.

The chain has TRBV7-2 and TRBJ2-5; the D is unclear. This CDR3 region has 13 residues. Between the trimmed V and J ends, which lost 5 bases and 4 bases, there was a span of 11 bases. Germline CDR1 and CDR2: SGHTA and FQGNSA. In nucleotides, the CDR3 is TGTGCCAGCAGCCCTTCGGTCGGAGAGACCCAGTACTTC. It codes for CASSPSVGETQYF.

The V gene is TRBV4-2, the J gene TRBJ1-5; TRBD1 agrees at 7 bases. The germline V gene has CDR1 LGHNA and CDR2 YNFKEQ. The trim removed 5 bases at V and 6 bases at J, leaving 13 bases unmatched. The CDR3 totals 16 residues. In DNA, the CDR3 is TGTGCCAGCAGCTCCACCGAACAGGGGAAGCGTCAGCCCCAGCATTTT. Its translation: CASSSTEQGKRQPQHF.

This chain uses TRBV12-3 or TRBV12-4 with TRBJ1-1; D ambiguous. This CDR3 region has 13 residues. Trimming stripped 3 bases from V and 5 bases from J, with 10 bases between. CDR3 in DNA: TGTGCCAGCAGTTTGGGTGAATGGACTGAAGCTTTCTTT. It codes for CASSLGEWTEAFF.